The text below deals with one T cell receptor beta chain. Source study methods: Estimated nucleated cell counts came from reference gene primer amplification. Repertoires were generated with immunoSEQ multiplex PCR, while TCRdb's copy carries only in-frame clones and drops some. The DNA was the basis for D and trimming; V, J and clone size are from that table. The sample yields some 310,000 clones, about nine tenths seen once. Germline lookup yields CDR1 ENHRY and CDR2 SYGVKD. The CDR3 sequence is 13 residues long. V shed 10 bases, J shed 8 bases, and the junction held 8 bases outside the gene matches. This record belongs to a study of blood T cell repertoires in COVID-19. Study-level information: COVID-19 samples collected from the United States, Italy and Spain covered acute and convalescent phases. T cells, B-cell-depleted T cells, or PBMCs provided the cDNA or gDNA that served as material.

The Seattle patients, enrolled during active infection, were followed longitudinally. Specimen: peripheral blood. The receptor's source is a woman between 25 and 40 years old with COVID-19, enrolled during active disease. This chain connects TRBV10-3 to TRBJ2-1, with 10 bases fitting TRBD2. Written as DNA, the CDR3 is TGTGCCACCTCAGGGACTAGCGTCGATGAGCAGTTCTTC. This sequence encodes CATSGTSVDEQFF.